The next 9 T cell receptor beta chains were all read from a single sample in a study of shared clonotypes between healthy human individuals. Generated by immunoSEQ multiplex PCR, the TCRdb table keeps only in-frame clones and is missing some. The sample carries 950,000 to 1,100,000 clones, under 80% recorded once. Sequenced: memory CD4+ T cells sorted from blood. Sample subset: CD45RA-negative fraction. Receptors originate from a young man in good health.

This clone was detected only a few times. This sequence joins TRBV28 and TRBJ1-1; tentative D call: TRBD1 (5 bases). CDR1 MDHEN and CDR2 SYDVKM come from the germline V gene. The CDR3 is 12 amino acids. Trimming shortened V by 7 bases and J by 0 bases, and 6 bases separated the two germline ends. The CDR3 DNA reads as TGTGCCAGCAAGGGGCTGAACACTGAAGCTTTCTTT. Protein product: CASKGLNTEAFF.

This clone appeared a single time. The rearrangement links TRBV27 to TRBJ1-2; 7 bases are shared with TRBD1. CDR3 length: 16 amino acids. Germline CDR1 MNHEY, CDR2 SMNVEV (reference sequence). J gave up 3 bases and V 2 bases, and 9 bases lay outside the gene matches. CDR3 DNA sequence: TGTGCCAGCAGTTTAGTGGGCAGGGGGTCGCACTATGGCTACACCTTC. Translating gives CASSLVGRGSHYGYTF.

The V and J genes are TRBV9 and TRBJ2-3; D is uncertain. Between the trimmed V and J ends, which lost 3 bases and 3 bases, there was a span of 11 bases. The CDR3 contains 14 residues. Germline CDR1 and CDR2: SGDLS and YYNGEE. DNA of the CDR3: TGTGCCAGCAGCGCGGCGGCCTGGACAGATACGCAGTATTTT. Amino acids: CASSAAAWTDTQYF.

This clone was detected once. This chain connects TRBV7-2 to TRBJ2-1; TRBD2 matches at 11 bases. Germline V gene data show CDR1 as SGHTA and CDR2 as FQGNSA. V was clipped by 2 bases and J by 4 bases; unmatched bases: 4. The CDR3 is made up of 16 amino acids. The CDR3 region is CASSLTLAGGYNEQFF. The CDR3 coding sequence is TGTGCCAGCAGCTTAACCCTAGCGGGGGGTTACAATGAGCAGTTCTTC. Full variable domain (rest looked up from reference TRBV7-2 and TRBJ2-1): GAGVSQSPSNKVTEKGKDVELRCDPISGHTALYWYRQSLGQGLEFLIYFQGNSAPDKSGLPSDRFSAERTGGSVSTLTIQRTQQEDSAVYLCASSLTLAGGYNEQFFGPGTRLTVL.

This clone was found a few times. V is TRBV7-2 and J is TRBJ1-6; 9 bases align to TRBD1. V trimming: 4 bases; J trimming: 7 bases; junction bases outside the gene matches: 5. Germline values: CDR1 SGHTA, CDR2 FQGNSA. The CDR3 has 15 residues. The CDR3 loop is CASSSGTGRNSPLHF. The CDR3 DNA is TGTGCCAGCAGCTCCGGGACAGGGAGAAATTCACCCCTCCACTTT. The full variable domain, in which reference TRBV7-2 and TRBJ1-6 provide the parts outside the CDR3, is GAGVSQSPSNKVTEKGKDVELRCDPISGHTALYWYRQSLGQGLEFLIYFQGNSAPDKSGLPSDRFSAERTGGSVSTLTIQRTQQEDSAVYLCASSSGTGRNSPLHFGNGTRLTVT.

This chain uses TRBV7-2 with TRBJ1-5; D not resolved. V lost 2 bases, J lost 5 bases, and 7 bases lay in between. Germline values: CDR1 SGHTA, CDR2 FQGNSA. The CDR3 extends over 13 amino acids. The CDR3 nucleotides are TGTGCCAGCAGCTTAAACCAACATCAGCCCCAGCATTTT. Its translation is CASSLNQHQPQHF.

Points on this clone: This may arise from a read error, as a much more abundant clone is one base away. The gene calls are TRBV6-6 and TRBJ1-6; TRBD1 matches 7 bases. This CDR3 is 14 amino acids long. Trimming cost V 4 bases and J 7 bases; bases outside gene matches: 4. Per the germline V gene, CDR1 is MNHNY and CDR2 is SVGAGI (reference sequence). The CDR3: CASSLGQTNSPLHF. Written as DNA, the CDR3 is TGTGCCAGCAGTTTGGGACAGACAAATTCACCCCTCCACTTT.

This clone has at least ten counts. The chain combines TRBV10-2 with TRBJ1-5; TRBD1 matches at 9 bases. Germline loops: CDR1 WSHSY, CDR2 SAAADI. With 0 bases clipped from V and 4 bases from J, the junction kept 1 base outside the gene matches. The CDR3 contains 15 residues. The CDR3: CASSESGQGNQPQHF. The CDR3 bases are TGCGCCAGCAGTGAGTCGGGACAGGGAAATCAGCCCCAGCATTTT.

The chain uses TRBV7-2 and TRBJ2-3, with 7 nucleotides matching TRBD2. Germline V gene sequence: CDR1 SGHTA, CDR2 FQGNSA. CDR3 length equals 15 residues. J lost 5 bases, V lost 5 bases, and 10 bases had no gene match. The CDR3 sequence: CASSEYGLGLDTQYF. Written as DNA, the CDR3 is TGTGCCAGCAGCGAATACGGACTAGGGCTAGATACGCAGTATTTT.